The text below deals with one T cell receptor (beta chain). The antigen is not known. These data are taken from a study of T cell repertoires in cytomegalovirus infection. Study-wide background: Public TCR beta signatures provided an indication of both CMV infection and a matching HLA type.

TCRdb called the reads again in MiXCR, with one record for every CDR3 protein. The data show around 740,000 distinct CDR3 sequences, approximately 40% seen once. The V and J ends lost 5 bases and 9 bases respectively, with 17 bases between them. In germline, CDR1 is MNHEY, CDR2 SMNVEV (reference sequence). The CDR3 runs 14 residues. Findings and limits, study-wide: Summed frequency of public TCR beta families distinguished CMV carriers with the relevant HLA. Across the ex vivo response, the dominant clonotypes were HLA-C-restricted CMV-specific TCR beta clonotypes.

The chain couples TRBV27 to TRBJ2-1, with a possible D match to TRBD1 (6 bases). Sequencing input: PBMCs. The clonotype was recovered from a human donor in good health (CMV status not recorded). Some clones in this sample may be carry-over from other donors' samples. DNA for the CDR3: TGTGCCAGCAGTCCCTCACAGGGACGAGCTGAGCAGTTCTTC. It encodes CASSPSQGRAEQFF.